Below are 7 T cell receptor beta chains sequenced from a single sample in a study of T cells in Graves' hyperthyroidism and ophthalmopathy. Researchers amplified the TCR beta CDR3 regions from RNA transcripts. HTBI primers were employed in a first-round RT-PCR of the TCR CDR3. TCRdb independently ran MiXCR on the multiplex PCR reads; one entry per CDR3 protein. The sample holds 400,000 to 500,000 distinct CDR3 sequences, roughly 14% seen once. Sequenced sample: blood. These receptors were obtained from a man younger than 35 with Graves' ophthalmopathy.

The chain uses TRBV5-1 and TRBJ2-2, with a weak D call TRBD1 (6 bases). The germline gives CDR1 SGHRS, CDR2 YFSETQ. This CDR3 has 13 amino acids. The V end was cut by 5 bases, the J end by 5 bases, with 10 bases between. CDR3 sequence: CASRRDTTGELFF. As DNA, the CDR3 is TGCGCCAGCAGGAGGGACACGACCGGGGAGCTGTTTTTT. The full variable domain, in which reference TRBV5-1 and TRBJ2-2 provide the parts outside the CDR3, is KAGVTQTPRYLIKTRGQQVTLSCSPISGHRSVSWYQQTPGQGLQFLFEYFSETQRNKGNFPGRFSGRQFSNSRSEMNVSTLELGDSALYLCASRRDTTGELFFGEGSRLTVL.

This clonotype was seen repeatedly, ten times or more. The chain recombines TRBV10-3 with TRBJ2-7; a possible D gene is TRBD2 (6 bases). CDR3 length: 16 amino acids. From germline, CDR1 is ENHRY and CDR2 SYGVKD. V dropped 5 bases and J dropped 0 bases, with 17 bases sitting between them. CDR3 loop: CAISSTGGTSSYEQYF. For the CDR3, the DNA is TGTGCCATCAGTTCGACCGGGGGTACTTCCTCCTACGAGCAGTACTTC.

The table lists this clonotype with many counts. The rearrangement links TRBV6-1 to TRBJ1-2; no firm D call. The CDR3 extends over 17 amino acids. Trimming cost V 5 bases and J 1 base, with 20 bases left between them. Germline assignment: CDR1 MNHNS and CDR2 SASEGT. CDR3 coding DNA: TGTGCCAGCAGTTCGTCTGCCGGACCCATCGTTAACTATGGCTACACCTTC. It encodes CASSSSAGPIVNYGYTF.

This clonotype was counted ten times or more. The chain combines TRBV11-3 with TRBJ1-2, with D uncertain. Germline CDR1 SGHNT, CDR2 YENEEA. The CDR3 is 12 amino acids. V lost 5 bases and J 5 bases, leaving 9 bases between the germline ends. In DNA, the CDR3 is TGTGCCAGCAGCCAAGACGGTTATGGCTACACCTTC. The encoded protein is CASSQDGYGYTF.

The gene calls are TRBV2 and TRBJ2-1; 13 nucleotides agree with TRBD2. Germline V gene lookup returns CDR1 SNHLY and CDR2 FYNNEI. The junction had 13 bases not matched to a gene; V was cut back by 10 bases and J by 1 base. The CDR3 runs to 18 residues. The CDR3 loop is CAIGTSGRAEWSYNEQFF. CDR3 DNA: TGTGCCATTGGAACTAGCGGGAGGGCGGAGTGGTCCTACAATGAGCAGTTCTTC.

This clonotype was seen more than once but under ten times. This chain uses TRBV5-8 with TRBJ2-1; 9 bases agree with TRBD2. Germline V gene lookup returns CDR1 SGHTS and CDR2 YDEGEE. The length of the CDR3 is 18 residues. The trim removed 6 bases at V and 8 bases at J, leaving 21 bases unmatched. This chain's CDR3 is CASTSTWAYSGSGDEQFF. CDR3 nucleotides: TGTGCCAGCACCTCGACATGGGCATATAGCGGGAGTGGCGATGAGCAGTTCTTC.

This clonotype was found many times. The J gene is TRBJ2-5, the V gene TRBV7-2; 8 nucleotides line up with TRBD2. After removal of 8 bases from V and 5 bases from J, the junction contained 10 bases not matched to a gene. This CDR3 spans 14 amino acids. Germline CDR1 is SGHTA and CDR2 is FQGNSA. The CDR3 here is CASQAGGVHETQYF. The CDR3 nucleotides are TGTGCCAGCCAAGCCGGGGGGGTTCACGAGACCCAGTACTTC. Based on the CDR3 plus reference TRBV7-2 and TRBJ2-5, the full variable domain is GAGVSQSPSNKVTEKGKDVELRCDPISGHTALYWYRQSLGQGLEFLIYFQGNSAPDKSGLPSDRFSAERTGGSVSTLTIQRTQQEDSAVYLCASQAGGVHETQYFGPGTRLLVL.